The clone carrying this TCR beta chain appeared a few times. The data stem from a study of beta chain features in type 1 diabetes. The length of the CDR3 is 15 residues. Germline V gene sequence: CDR1 MDHEN, CDR2 SYDVKM. Trimming removed 6 bases from V and 5 bases from J, with 16 bases in between. The study reverse transcribed the entire isolated RNA, so it sequenced expressed TCRB transcripts. Profiled with immunoSEQ multiplex PCR; TCRdb holds only in-frame clones, not every one. The sample includes a few hundred thousand clones, about 14% of them seen just once. This sequence originates from a woman between 18 and 29 years old in good health. The V gene is TRBV28, the J gene TRBJ2-2, with unresolved D. Material for sequencing was naive CD4+ T cells from blood. CDR3 nucleotides: TGTGCCAGCAGCGACCCTGGAGTGCGGACCGGGGAGCTGTTTTTT. Translated, it gives CASSDPGVRTGELFF.